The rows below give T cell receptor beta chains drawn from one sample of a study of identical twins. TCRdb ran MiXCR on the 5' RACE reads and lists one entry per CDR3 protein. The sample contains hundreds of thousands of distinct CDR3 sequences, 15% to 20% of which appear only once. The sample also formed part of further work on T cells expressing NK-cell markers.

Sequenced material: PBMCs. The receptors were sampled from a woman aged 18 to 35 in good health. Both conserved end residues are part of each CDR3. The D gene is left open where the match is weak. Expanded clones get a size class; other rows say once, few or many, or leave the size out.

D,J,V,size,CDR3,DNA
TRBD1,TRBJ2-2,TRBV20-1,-,CSAMDRAGELFF,TGCAGTGCTATGGACAGGGCTGGGGAGCTGTTTTTT
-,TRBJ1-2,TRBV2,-,CASSTGGARGGYTF,TGTGCCAGCAGCACTGGGGGAGCCCGAGGGGGCTACACCTTC
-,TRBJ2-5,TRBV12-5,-,CASGLKETQYF,TGTGCTAGTGGTTTGAAGGAGACCCAGTACTTC
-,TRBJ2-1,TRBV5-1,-,CASSRRTYNEQFF,TGCGCCAGCAGCCGACGAACCTACAATGAGCAGTTCTTC
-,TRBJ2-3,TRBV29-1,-,CSVVPLDRVDTQYF,TGCAGCGTCGTCCCTCTGGACCGGGTTGATACGCAGTATTTT
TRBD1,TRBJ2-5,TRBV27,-,CASSLGDRLGKLETQYF,TGTGCCAGCAGTTTGGGGGACAGGCTCGGCAAATTGGAGACCCAGTACTTC
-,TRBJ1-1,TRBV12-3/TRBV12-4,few,CASSLQGTHTEAFF,TGTGCCAGCAGTTTGCAGGGAACACACACTGAAGCTTTCTTT
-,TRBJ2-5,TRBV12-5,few,CASGLGRVGETQYF,TGTGCTAGTGGTTTGGGCAGGGTGGGAGAGACCCAGTACTTC
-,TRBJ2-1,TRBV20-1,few,CSARLAHNEQFF,TGCAGTGCCCGATTAGCCCACAATGAGCAGTTCTTC
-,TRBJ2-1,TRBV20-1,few,CSARGPRNEQFF,TGCAGTGCTAGAGGTCCCCGGAATGAGCAGTTCTTC
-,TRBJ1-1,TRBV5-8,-,CASSLVLTLNTEAFF,TGTGCCAGCAGCTTGGTACTTACCTTGAACACTGAAGCTTTCTTT
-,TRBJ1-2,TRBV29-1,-,CSVEDRRETYGYTF,TGCAGCGTTGAAGATCGCCGGGAGACCTACGGCTACACCTTC
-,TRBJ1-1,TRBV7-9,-,CASSSGYSVDTEAFF,TGTGCCAGCAGCTCCGGTTACAGCGTGGACACTGAAGCTTTCTTT
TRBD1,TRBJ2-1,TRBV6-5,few,CASSYSTGVSNEQFF,TGTGCCAGCAGTTACTCTACAGGGGTCAGTAATGAGCAGTTCTTC
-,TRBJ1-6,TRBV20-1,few,CSASGQNSPLHF,TGCAGTGCTAGTGGACAGAATTCACCCCTCCACTTT
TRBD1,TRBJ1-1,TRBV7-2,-,CASSTGTGIEAFF,TGTGCCAGCAGCACCGGGACAGGGATTGAAGCTTTCTTT
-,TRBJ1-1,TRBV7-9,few,CASSTAGIGEAFF,TGTGCCAGCAGCACCGCAGGAATCGGGGAAGCTTTCTTT
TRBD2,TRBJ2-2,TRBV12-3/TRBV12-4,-,CAISFSPSSGRGTGELFF,TGTGCCATCAGCTTCTCCCCCTCTAGCGGGAGGGGTACCGGGGAGCTGTTTTTT
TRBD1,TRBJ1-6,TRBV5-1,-,CASSLTPIGTGVIRSPLHF,TGCGCCAGCAGCTTGACCCCGATCGGGACAGGGGTTATTCGGTCACCCCTCCACTTT
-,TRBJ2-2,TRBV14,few,CASSQARLPYTGELFF,TGTGCCAGCAGCCAAGCGCGGCTACCTTACACCGGGGAGCTGTTTTTT
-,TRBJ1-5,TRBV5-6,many,CASSFGGGIWSNQPQHF,TGTGCCAGCAGCTTTGGCGGAGGGATCTGGAGCAATCAGCCCCAGCATTTT
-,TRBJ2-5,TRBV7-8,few,CASSYTGSGQETQYF,TGTGCCAGCAGCTACACAGGGAGCGGCCAAGAGACCCAGTACTTC
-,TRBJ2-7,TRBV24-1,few,CATSEIQYGMTEQYF,TGTGCCACCAGTGAAATACAGTATGGTATGACCGAGCAGTACTTC
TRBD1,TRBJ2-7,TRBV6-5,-,CATRFGTGSYEQYF,TGTGCCACCCGTTTCGGGACAGGATCCTACGAGCAGTACTTC
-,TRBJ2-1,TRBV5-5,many,CASSFQGTYNEQFF,TGTGCCAGCAGCTTTCAGGGGACCTACAATGAGCAGTTCTTC
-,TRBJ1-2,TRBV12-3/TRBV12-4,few,CASSPSLGAYGYTF,TGTGCCAGCAGCCCCAGTTTGGGCGCGTATGGCTACACCTTC
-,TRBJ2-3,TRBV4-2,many,CASSQGYADTDTQYF,TGTGCCAGCAGCCAAGGTTACGCGGACACAGATACGCAGTATTTT
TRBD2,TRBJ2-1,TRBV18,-,CASSRSASGSYYNEQFF,TGTGCCAGCTCACGATCGGCTAGCGGGTCCTACTACAATGAGCAGTTCTTC
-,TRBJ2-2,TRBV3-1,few,CASSQDPHSAGHTGELFF,TGTGCCAGCAGCCAAGATCCCCACAGCGCCGGACACACCGGGGAGCTGTTTTTT
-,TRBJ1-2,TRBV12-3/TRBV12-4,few,CASSPITRGYTF,TGTGCCAGCAGCCCCATTACGAGGGGCTACACCTTC
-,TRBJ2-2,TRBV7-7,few,CATRSHSLGELFF,TGTGCTACCAGGTCCCATTCGCTCGGGGAGCTGTTTTTT
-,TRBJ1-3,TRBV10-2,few,CASMPSGDTIYF,TGCGCCAGCATGCCCTCAGGAGACACCATATATTTT
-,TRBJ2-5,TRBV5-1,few,CASSFTDAASETQYF,TGCGCCAGCAGTTTTACGGACGCCGCTAGTGAGACCCAGTACTTC
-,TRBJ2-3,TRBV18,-,CASSPWDNTDTQYF,TGTGCCAGCTCACCTTGGGATAACACAGATACGCAGTATTTT
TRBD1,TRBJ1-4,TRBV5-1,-,CASSLVGTGDEKLFF,TGCGCCAGCAGCTTGGTAGGGACAGGGGACGAAAAACTGTTTTTT
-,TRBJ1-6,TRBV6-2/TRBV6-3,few,CASSYGAVEALHF,TGTGCCAGCAGTTACGGGGCAGTCGAGGCCCTCCACTTT
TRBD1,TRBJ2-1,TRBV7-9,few,CASGEPDRGLNEQFF,TGTGCCAGCGGGGAACCGGACAGGGGTCTTAATGAGCAGTTCTTC
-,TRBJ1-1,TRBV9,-,CASSSRRGGGQNTEAFF,TGTGCCAGCAGCTCACGTAGAGGGGGGGGCCAGAACACTGAAGCTTTCTTT
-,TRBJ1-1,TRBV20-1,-,CSAGGLGIPEAFF,TGCAGTGCTGGGGGCTTGGGGATCCCTGAAGCTTTCTTT